This T cell receptor beta chain was captured in a study of cytomegalovirus exposure and HLA in healthy donors. Findings and limits, study-wide: Clonal expansion, a later analysis showed, was greater in HLA-associated TCR beta chains than in equally common others. Among donors in an Asian-associated ancestry cluster, a later analysis reportedly found fewer N-insertions than the approximately 670-donor mean. V- and J-gene trimming of TCR beta was linked (in a later analysis) to a missense DCLRE1C variant.

Details on this clone: Its antigen is unidentified.

A multiplex PCR was run with 60 Vbeta primers and 13 Jbeta primers. Per the original data handling: There were around 78 million unique TCR beta chains by a later count, and approximately 10 million of them were shared. Only in-frame clones appear in the TCRdb table, and some are missing; sequencing was by immunoSEQ multiplex PCR. That table furnishes V, J and clone size, whereas the DNA furnished D and trimming. This table lists 95,000 to 110,000 clones. The J segment lost 2 bases and the V segment lost 3 bases, leaving 4 bases of the junction unmatched. The V gene's germline CDR1 is MDHEN and CDR2 SYDVKM. The CDR3 runs 15 residues.

This chain connects TRBV28 to TRBJ2-7; 10 bases map to TRBD1. Material: PBMCs. This clonotype originated in a man between 35 and 55 years old in good health and CMV-seronegative. DNA of the CDR3: TGTGCCAGCAGTTTTCTGGGGACAGGGGCCTACGAGCAGTACTTC. Translating it yields CASSFLGTGAYEQYF. Full variable domain (outside the CDR3, taken from reference TRBV28 and TRBJ2-7): DVKVTQSSRYLVKRTGEKVFLECVQDMDHENMFWYRQDPGLGLRLIYFSYDVKMKEKGDIPEGYSVSREKKERFSLILESASTNQTSMYLCASSFLGTGAYEQYFGPGTRLTVT.